Listed here are 5 T cell receptor beta chains from one sample, sequenced in a study of CD4 T cells in relation to SARS-CoV-2 and coronaviruses. The data were produced by immunoSEQ multiplex PCR, yet TCRdb's version contains in-frame clones alone and is incomplete. The sample carries approximately 36,000 clones, about 86% recorded once. These receptors have no known antigen. The sequenced material came from naive CD4+ T cells from PBMCs, cultured in vitro. Subset: naive CD4+ T cells isolated by negative enrichment. The receptor set was obtained from an adult with COVID-19.

The chain joins TRBV4-1 to TRBJ1-5, with no clear D. V lost 1 base, J lost 0 bases, and 7 bases lay in between. Per germline, CDR1 MGHRA and CDR2 YSYEKL. This CDR3 spans 15 amino acids. CDR3: CASSQVVNSNQPQHF. CDR3 sequence (DNA): TGCGCCAGCAGCCAAGTAGTGAATAGCAATCAGCCCCAGCATTTT.

The V gene is TRBV9, the J gene TRBJ1-5, with a weak D call TRBD1 (5 bases). The germline V gene encodes CDR1 SGDLS and CDR2 YYNGEE. Deletions cut 0 bases from V and 5 bases from J, with 12 bases between. The CDR3 covers 15 residues. Here the CDR3 DNA reads TGTGCCAGCAGCGTAGATGGGGCAGGGCATCAGCCCCAGCATTTT. This translates into CASSVDGAGHQPQHF. Using reference TRBV9 and TRBJ1-5 for the parts outside the CDR3, the full variable domain is DSGVTQTPKHLITATGQRVTLRCSPRSGDLSVYWYQQSLDQGLQFLIQYYNGEERAKGNILERFSAQQFPDLHSELNLSSLELGDSALYFCASSVDGAGHQPQHFGDGTRLSIL.

DNA for the CDR3: TGTGCCAGCAGCTTGACTAGCGGCTCCTACGAGCAGTACTTC. Protein product: CASSLTSGSYEQYF. This rearrangement joins TRBV5-5 to TRBJ2-7; 8 nucleotides match TRBD2. Germline V gene data show CDR1 as SGHKS and CDR2 as YYEKEE (reference sequence). The trim removed 1 base at V and 0 bases at J, leaving 0 bases unmatched. The CDR3 is 14 amino acids.

V is TRBV28 and J is TRBJ1-3, with a possible D match to TRBD1 (5 bases). CDR1 and CDR2 (germline): MDHEN, SYDVKM. This CDR3 is 16 amino acids long. The V end lost 3 bases, the J end lost 0 bases, and 12 bases lay between the germline ends. CDR3: CASSLWRGDSGNTIYF. The CDR3 DNA reads as TGTGCCAGCAGTTTGTGGAGGGGCGACTCTGGAAACACCATATATTTT.

The CDR3 DNA reads as TGCAGCGTTGCTCCCCTAAGGGCCGATGAGCAGTTCTTC. Amino acid sequence: CSVAPLRADEQFF. The rearrangement links TRBV29-1 to TRBJ2-1; D unclear. The V and J ends lost 4 bases and 8 bases respectively, with 15 bases between them. CDR3 length: 13 amino acids. Germline V lookup: CDR1 SQVTM, CDR2 ANQGSEA.